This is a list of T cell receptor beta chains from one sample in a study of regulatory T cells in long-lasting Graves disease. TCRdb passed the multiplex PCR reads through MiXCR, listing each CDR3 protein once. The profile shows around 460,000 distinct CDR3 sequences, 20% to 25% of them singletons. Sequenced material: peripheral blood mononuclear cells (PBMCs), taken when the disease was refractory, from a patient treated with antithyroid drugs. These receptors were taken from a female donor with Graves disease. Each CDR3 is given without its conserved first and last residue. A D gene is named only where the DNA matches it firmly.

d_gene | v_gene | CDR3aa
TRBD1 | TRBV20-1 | SAPGQSNEKLF
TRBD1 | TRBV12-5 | ASGLTGGLRDTEAF
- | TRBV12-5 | ASGLGRPSYNEQF
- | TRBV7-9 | ASSLENSLAKNIQY
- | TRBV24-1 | ATSPGSASYEQY
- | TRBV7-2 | ASSPMRNSYEQY
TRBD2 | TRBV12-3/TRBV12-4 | VSSGGSQTQY
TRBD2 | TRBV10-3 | AISGEGLSYEQY
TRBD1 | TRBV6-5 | ASSYGTGGYEQY
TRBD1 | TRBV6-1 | ASRRTGIGGQPQH
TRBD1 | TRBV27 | ASSPPGGGQPQH
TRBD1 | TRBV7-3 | ASTPGGSGTEAF
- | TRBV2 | ASSVFGPSTGELF
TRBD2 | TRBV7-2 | ASSLAATNTGELF
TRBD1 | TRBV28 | ASSFSGTGTGSYEQY
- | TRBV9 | ASSVGGGREQY
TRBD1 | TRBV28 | ASRPGQQYEQY
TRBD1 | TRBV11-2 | ASSFAPRDSNEQF
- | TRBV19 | ASSISEGFDTEAF
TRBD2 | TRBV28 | ASSLGAGVTDTQY
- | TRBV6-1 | ASSSYGLQETQY
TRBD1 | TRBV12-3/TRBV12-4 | ASSPDRTYNEQF
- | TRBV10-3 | AISAVLSGNTIY
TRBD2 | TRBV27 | ASSFSLAGEVRY
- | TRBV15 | ASSAVALSGNTIY
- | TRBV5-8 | ASSLRQRITTTNYGYT
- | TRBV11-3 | ASSPRDNAGANVLT
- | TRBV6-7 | ASSLRTPRQRIRSSYNSPLH
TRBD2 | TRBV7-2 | ASSFKRRLAGEETQY
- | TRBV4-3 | ASSQEGTVDEQY
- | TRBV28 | ASSLQTDYELGYT
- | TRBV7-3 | ASSRASKETQY
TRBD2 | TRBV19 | ASSAPGLAGVRGTGELF
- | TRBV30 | AWRGVASTEAF